This T cell receptor beta chain was captured by sequencing in a study of blood T cell repertoires in COVID-19. Study as a whole: The origin of the acute and convalescent COVID-19 samples was the United States, Italy and Spain. Sample material is recorded as cDNA or gDNA derived from T cells, B-cell-depleted T cells, or PBMCs.

Per the authors' pipeline: Quantification of nucleated cells was approximated via reference gene primer amplification. TCRdb's table, derived via immunoSEQ multiplex PCR, lists solely in-frame clones and lacks some. D and trimming come from the DNA, and the V and J calls and clone size come from that table. The repertoire holds under 130,000 clones, with approximately 62% as singletons. Germline CDR1 SGDLS, CDR2 YYNGEE. V dropped 3 bases and J dropped 2; count of bases not matched to a gene: 7. The CDR3 runs 16 residues. This clone was seen a few times. Specimen: peripheral blood. The TCR comes from a man aged 80 or over with acute or convalescent COVID-19. J is TRBJ2-2 and V is TRBV9, with 7 bases matching TRBD2. The CDR3 reads CASSALAPINTGELFF. The DNA of the CDR3 is TGTGCCAGCAGCGCACTAGCGCCGATTAACACCGGGGAGCTGTTTTTT.